This TCR beta chain was sequenced in a study of blood T cell repertoires in COVID-19. The wider study: Acute-phase and convalescent COVID-19 samples originated in the United States, Italy and Spain. Sources were T cells, B-cell-depleted T cells, or PBMCs; the material itself was cDNA or gDNA.

The V end was cut by 0 bases, the J end by 6 bases, with 14 bases between. From germline, CDR1 is WSHSY and CDR2 SAAADI. The CDR3 extends over 15 amino acids. As processed by the authors: Researchers report that nucleated cell counts were estimated from reference gene primer amplification. The repertoire was sequenced with immunoSEQ multiplex PCR; TCRdb's copy has only in-frame clones and lacks some. D and trimming were read from the DNA, whereas the V and J calls and clone size are those reported in that table. The table records about 250,000 clones, 70% to 90% of them present only once. V usage is TRBV10-2 and J usage is TRBJ2-5; maybe TRBD2 (6 bases). What was sequenced was peripheral blood. The sequence derives from a man younger than 35 with active or convalescent COVID-19. The CDR3 spells CASSESLASLQTQYF. The CDR3 bases are TGCGCCAGCAGTGAGTCGCTAGCGTCACTGCAGACCCAGTACTTC.